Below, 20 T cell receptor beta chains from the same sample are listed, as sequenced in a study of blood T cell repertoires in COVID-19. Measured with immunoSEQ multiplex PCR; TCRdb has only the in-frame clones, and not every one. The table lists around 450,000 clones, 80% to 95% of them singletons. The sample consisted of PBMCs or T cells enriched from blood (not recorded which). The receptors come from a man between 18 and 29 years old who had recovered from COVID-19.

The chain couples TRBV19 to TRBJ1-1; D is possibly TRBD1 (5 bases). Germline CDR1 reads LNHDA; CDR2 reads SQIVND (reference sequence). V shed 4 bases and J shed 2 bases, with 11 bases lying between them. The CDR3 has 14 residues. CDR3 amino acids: CASSSWGSNTEAFF. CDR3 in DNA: TGTGCCAGTAGTAGCTGGGGCTCCAACACTGAAGCTTTCTTT.

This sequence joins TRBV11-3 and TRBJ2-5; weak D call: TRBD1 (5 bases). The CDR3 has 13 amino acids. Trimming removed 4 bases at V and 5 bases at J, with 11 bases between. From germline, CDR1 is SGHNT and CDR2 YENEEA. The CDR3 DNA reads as TGTGCCAGCAGCTCCAGGGCAGGGGAGACCCAGTACTTC. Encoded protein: CASSSRAGETQYF. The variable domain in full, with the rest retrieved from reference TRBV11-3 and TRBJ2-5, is EAGVVQSPRYKIIEKKQPVAFWCNPISGHNTLYWYLQNLGQGPELLIRYENEEAVDDSQLPKDRFSAERLKGVDSTLKIQPAELGDSAVYLCASSSRAGETQYFGPGTRLLVL.

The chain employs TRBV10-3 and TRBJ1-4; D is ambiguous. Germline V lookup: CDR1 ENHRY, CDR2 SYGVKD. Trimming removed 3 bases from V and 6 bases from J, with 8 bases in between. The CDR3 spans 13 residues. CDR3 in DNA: TGTGCCATCAGTGAATCAACGGATGAAAAACTGTTTTTT. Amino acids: CAISESTDEKLFF.

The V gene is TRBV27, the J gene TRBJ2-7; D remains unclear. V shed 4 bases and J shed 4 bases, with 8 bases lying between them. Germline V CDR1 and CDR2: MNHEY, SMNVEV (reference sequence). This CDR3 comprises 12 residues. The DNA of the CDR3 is TGTGCCAGCAGTTCTTCCTTTTACGAGCAGTACTTC. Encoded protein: CASSSSFYEQYF.

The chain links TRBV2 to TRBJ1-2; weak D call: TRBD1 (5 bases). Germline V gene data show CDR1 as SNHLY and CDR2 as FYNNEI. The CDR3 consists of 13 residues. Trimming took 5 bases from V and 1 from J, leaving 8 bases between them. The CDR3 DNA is TGTGCCAGCAGTTCCCAGGGTAACTATGGCTACACCTTC. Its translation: CASSSQGNYGYTF. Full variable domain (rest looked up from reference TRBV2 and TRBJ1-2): EPEVTQTPSHQVTQMGQEVILRCVPISNHLYFYWYRQILGQKVEFLVSFYNNEISEKSEIFDDQFSVERPDGSNFTLKIRSTKLEDSAMYFCASSSQGNYGYTFGSGTRLTVV.

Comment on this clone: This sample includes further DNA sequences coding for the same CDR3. The CDR3 DNA sequence: TGTGCCAGCAGCCGGGACAGGGATACTGAAGCTTTCTTT. Translation: CASSRDRDTEAFF. The chain employs TRBV7-3 and TRBJ1-1, with 9 bases that match TRBD1. Germline V gene data show CDR1 as SGHTA and CDR2 as FQGTGA. Trimming removed 5 bases from V and 5 bases from J; junction bases left unmatched: 3. This CDR3 is 13 amino acids long.

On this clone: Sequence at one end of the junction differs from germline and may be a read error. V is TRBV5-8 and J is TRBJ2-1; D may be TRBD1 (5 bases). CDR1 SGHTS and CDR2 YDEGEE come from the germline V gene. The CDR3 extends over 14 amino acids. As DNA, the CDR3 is TGTGCCAGCGGCTTTAGGGGCGTCTACAATGAGCAGTTCTTC. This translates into CASGFRGVYNEQFF.

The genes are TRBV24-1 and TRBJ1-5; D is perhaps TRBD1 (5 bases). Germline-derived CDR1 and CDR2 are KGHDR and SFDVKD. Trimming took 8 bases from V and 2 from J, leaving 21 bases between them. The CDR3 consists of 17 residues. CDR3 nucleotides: TGTGCCACCACAGTGGGACTAAAGAGGTTCGGCAATCAGCCCCAGCATTTT. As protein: CATTVGLKRFGNQPQHF.

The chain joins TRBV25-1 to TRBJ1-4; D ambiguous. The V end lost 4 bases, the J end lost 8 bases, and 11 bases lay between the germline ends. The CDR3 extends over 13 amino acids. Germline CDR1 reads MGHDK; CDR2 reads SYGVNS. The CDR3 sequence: CASSVDIDEKLFF. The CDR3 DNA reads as TGTGCCAGCAGTGTTGACATCGACGAAAAACTGTTTTTT.

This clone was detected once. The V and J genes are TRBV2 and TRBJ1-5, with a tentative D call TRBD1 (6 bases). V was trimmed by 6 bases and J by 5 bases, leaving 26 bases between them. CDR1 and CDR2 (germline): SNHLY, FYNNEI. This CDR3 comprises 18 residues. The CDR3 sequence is CASRGPLGQRGVDQPQHF. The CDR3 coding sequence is TGTGCCAGCAGGGGACCTCTAGGACAGCGGGGAGTAGATCAGCCCCAGCATTTT.

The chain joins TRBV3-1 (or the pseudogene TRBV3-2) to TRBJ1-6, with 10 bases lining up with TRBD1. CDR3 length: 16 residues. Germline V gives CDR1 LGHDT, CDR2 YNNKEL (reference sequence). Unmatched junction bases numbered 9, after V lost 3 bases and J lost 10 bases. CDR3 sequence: CASSHGTGVIGSPLHF. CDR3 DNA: TGTGCCAGCAGCCATGGGACAGGGGTAATTGGATCACCCCTCCACTTT.

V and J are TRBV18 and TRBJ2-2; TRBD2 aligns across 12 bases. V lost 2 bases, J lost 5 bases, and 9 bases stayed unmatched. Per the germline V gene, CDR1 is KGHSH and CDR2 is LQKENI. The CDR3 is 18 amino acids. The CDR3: CASSPRLTSGSSTGELFF. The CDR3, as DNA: TGTGCCAGCTCACCAAGGTTGACTAGCGGGAGTAGTACCGGGGAGCTGTTTTTT. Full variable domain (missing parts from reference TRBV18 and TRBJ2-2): NAGVMQNPRHLVRRRGQEARLRCSPMKGHSHVYWYRQLPEEGLKFMVYLQKENIIDESGMPKERFSAEFPKEGPSILRIQQVVRGDSAAYFCASSPRLTSGSSTGELFFGEGSRLTVL.

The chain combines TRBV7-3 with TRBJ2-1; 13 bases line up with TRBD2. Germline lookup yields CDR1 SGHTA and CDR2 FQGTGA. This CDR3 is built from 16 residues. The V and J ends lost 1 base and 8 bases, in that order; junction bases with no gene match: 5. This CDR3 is CASSLRTSGSFDEQFF. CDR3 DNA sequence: TGTGCCAGCAGCTTAAGGACTAGCGGGAGTTTCGATGAGCAGTTCTTC.

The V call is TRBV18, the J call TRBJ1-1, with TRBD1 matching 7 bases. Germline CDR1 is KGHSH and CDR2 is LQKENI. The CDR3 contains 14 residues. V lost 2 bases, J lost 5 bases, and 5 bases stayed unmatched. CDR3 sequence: CASSPWTGDTEAFF. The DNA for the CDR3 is TGTGCCAGCTCACCATGGACAGGCGATACTGAAGCTTTCTTT.

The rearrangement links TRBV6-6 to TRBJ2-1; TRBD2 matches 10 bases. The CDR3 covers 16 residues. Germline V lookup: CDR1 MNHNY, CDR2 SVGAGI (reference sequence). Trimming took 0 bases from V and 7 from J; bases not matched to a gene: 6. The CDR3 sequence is CASSYSSGRARNEQFF. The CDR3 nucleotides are TGTGCCAGCAGTTACTCAAGCGGGAGGGCTCGGAATGAGCAGTTCTTC.

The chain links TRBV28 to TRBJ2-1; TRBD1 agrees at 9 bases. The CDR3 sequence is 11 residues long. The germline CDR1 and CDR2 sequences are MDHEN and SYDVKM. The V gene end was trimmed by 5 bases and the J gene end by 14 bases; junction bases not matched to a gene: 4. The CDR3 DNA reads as TGTGCCAGCAGTAGACAGGGGGGGGAGTTCTTC. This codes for CASSRQGGEFF.

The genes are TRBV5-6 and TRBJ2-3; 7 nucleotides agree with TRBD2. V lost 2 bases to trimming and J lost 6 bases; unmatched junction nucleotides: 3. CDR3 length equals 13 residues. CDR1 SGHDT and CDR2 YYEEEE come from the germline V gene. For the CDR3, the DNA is TGTGCCAGCAGCTTTACGGGGGGTGATACGCAGTATTTT. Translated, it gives CASSFTGGDTQYF.

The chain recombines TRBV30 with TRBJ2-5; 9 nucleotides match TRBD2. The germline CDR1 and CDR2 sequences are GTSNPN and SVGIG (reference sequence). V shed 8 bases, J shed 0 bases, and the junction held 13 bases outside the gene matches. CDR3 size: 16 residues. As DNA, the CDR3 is TGTGCCGGAACGAGGACTAGCGAGAAGTACCAAGAGACCCAGTACTTC. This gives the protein CAGTRTSEKYQETQYF.

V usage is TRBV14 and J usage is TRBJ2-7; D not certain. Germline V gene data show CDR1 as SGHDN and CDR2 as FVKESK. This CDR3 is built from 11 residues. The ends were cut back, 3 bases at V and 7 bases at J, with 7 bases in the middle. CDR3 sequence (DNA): TGTGCCAGCAGCCAGGGCCTTGAGCAGTACTTC. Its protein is CASSQGLEQYF.

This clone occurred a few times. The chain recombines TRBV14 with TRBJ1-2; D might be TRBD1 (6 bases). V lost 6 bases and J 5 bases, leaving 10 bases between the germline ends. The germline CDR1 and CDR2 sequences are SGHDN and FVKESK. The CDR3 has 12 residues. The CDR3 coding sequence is TGTGCCAGCAGTGGGACATCATATGGCTACACCTTC. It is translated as CASSGTSYGYTF.